Listed here are 14 T cell receptor beta chains from one sample, sequenced in a study of T-cell memory formation after mild COVID-19. TCRdb re-called the 5' RACE reads through MiXCR, storing one row per CDR3 protein. Counted here are about 170,000 distinct CDR3 sequences, approximately 12% occurring once; the ten biggest clones make up 3% to 4%. Input material: PBMCs or a T cell subset sorted from them (not recorded which). The receptors were sampled from a man aged 18 to 30 who had mild COVID-19 (a few samples of this study predate the infection). Cell type and time point are not known.

The rearrangement links TRBV11-2 to TRBJ2-5, with D possibly called TRBD1 or TRBD2 (5 bases each). The CDR3 is made up of 14 amino acids. Deletions cut 1 base from V and 3 bases from J, with 9 bases between. Germline-derived CDR1 and CDR2 are SGHAT and FQNNGV. The CDR3 DNA reads TGTGCCAGCAGCTTAGGGGGGTTTAAAGAGACCCAGTACTTC. Translating gives CASSLGGFKETQYF.

This clonotype has just a few counts. V and J are TRBV27 and TRBJ1-5; D unclear. V lost 3 bases, J lost 7 bases, and 10 bases lay in between. CDR3 length: 13 residues. The V gene's germline CDR1 is MNHEY and CDR2 SMNVEV (reference sequence). The CDR3 DNA sequence: TGTGCCAGCAGTTTGTTCGTAGGACAGCCCCAGCATTTT. Translation gives CASSLFVGQPQHF.

This chain joins TRBV15 and TRBJ1-2; 9 bases fit TRBD1. Germline V gene data show CDR1 as LNHNV and CDR2 as YYDKDF (reference sequence). V shed 2 bases, J shed 5 bases, and the junction held 9 bases outside the gene matches. This CDR3 spans 16 amino acids. The CDR3 sequence is CATSRSPGQGIYGYTF. CDR3 nucleotide sequence: TGTGCCACCAGCAGATCCCCGGGACAGGGCATATATGGCTACACCTTC.

The chain recombines TRBV20-1 with TRBJ2-2; unclear D gene. CDR1 and CDR2 (germline): DFQATT, SNEGSKA (reference sequence). Trimming shortened V by 2 bases and J by 4 bases, and 8 bases separated the two germline ends. This CDR3 has 13 amino acids. The CDR3 DNA is TGCAGTGCTAGATACGACTCCACCGGGGAGCTGTTTTTT. Translating gives CSARYDSTGELFF.

This chain uses TRBV5-1 with TRBJ1-1, with D perhaps matching TRBD1 (5 bases). V gave up 2 bases and J gave up 6 bases, with 17 bases separating them. CDR1 SGHRS and CDR2 YFSETQ come from the germline V gene. The CDR3 spans 15 residues. The CDR3 bases are TGCGCCAGCAGCTTCCGTGGCAGGGAAGTTCCTGAAGCTTTCTTT. Protein product: CASSFRGREVPEAFF.

This chain joins TRBV29-1 and TRBJ2-2, with a tentative D call TRBD1 (6 bases). CDR3 length: 13 residues. The germline gives CDR1 SQVTM, CDR2 ANQGSEA. Trimming pared 7 bases from V and 1 base from J, leaving 10 bases between. The DNA for the CDR3 is TGCAGCGGGGGACACCGGAACACCGGGGAGCTGTTTTTT. Encoded protein: CSGGHRNTGELFF.

Only a few counts were recorded for this clonotype. The CDR3 bases are TGTGCCAGCAGTTACCTGGGATTTCAGGATACGCAGTATTTT. Its protein is CASSYLGFQDTQYF. The chain has TRBV6-2 or TRBV6-3 and TRBJ2-3; D unresolved. With 2 bases removed from V and 6 bases from J, the gap between germline ends came to 12 bases. Germline V gene sequence: CDR1 MNHEY, CDR2 SVGEGT. The CDR3 runs 14 residues.

This clonotype was found a few times. The J gene is TRBJ2-7, the V gene TRBV12-3 or TRBV12-4; 8 bases are a match to TRBD2. V shed 6 bases, J shed 3 bases, and the junction held 7 bases outside the gene matches. The CDR3 runs 14 residues. CDR3 sequence (DNA): TGTGCCAGCAGAGCCTCCGCGGGGGGCTACGAGCAGTACTTC. This encodes CASRASAGGYEQYF.

This clonotype was seen ten or more times. The chain couples TRBV4-3 to TRBJ1-1; D is ambiguous. This CDR3 contains 10 residues. The germline gives CDR1 LGHNA, CDR2 YSLEER. Trimming cost V 10 bases and J 1 base, with 4 bases left between them. The DNA for the CDR3 is TGCGCCACATGGAACACTGAAGCTTTCTTT. Translating gives CATWNTEAFF.

For this clonotype: A much larger clone lies one base from this, so it may be a read error. The chain employs TRBV6-5 and TRBJ2-3; 10 nucleotides line up with TRBD2. Germline V gene lookup returns CDR1 MNHEY and CDR2 SVGAGI. This CDR3 region has 16 residues. The CDR3 sequence: CASSYYQRGGRDKQYF. CDR3 nucleotides: TGTGCCAGCAGTTACTATCAGCGGGGGGGTAGAGATAAGCAGTATTTT.

The gene calls are TRBV20-1 and TRBJ1-5, with D maybe TRBD1 (6 bases). Germline V gene lookup returns CDR1 DFQATT and CDR2 SNEGSKA (reference sequence). The CDR3 sequence is 13 residues long. V lost 3 bases and J lost 5, with 11 bases in between. CDR3 in amino acids: CSASLPGDQPQHF. The CDR3 region has the DNA TGCAGTGCTAGCCTTCCAGGGGATCAGCCCCAGCATTTT.

This clonotype has just a few counts. This chain joins TRBV11-2 and TRBJ2-5, with TRBD1 matching over 8 bases. In germline, CDR1 is SGHAT, CDR2 FQNNGV. V was clipped by 5 bases and J by 2 bases; unmatched bases: 4. CDR3 length equals 14 residues. Here the CDR3 reads CASSTRQGQETQYF. Written as DNA, the CDR3 is TGTGCCAGCAGCACCCGACAGGGGCAAGAGACCCAGTACTTC.

This chain uses TRBV20-1 with TRBJ2-5, with no clear D. CDR1 DFQATT and CDR2 SNEGSKA come from the germline V gene (reference sequence). V lost 0 bases and J lost 1, with 9 bases in between. The CDR3 runs to 14 residues. The CDR3 is CSARDRSRQETQYF. The CDR3 region has the DNA TGCAGTGCTAGAGATCGGTCCCGCCAAGAGACCCAGTACTTC.

This clonotype was found a few times. CDR3 region: CASSHDRVGQPQHF. The CDR3, as DNA: TGTGCCAGCAGTCACGACAGGGTGGGCCAGCCCCAGCATTTT. The chain combines TRBV6-5 with TRBJ1-5; TRBD1 agrees at 7 bases. CDR1 MNHEY and CDR2 SVGAGI come from the germline V gene. This CDR3 spans 14 amino acids. J gave up 7 bases and V 5 bases, and 8 bases lay outside the gene matches.